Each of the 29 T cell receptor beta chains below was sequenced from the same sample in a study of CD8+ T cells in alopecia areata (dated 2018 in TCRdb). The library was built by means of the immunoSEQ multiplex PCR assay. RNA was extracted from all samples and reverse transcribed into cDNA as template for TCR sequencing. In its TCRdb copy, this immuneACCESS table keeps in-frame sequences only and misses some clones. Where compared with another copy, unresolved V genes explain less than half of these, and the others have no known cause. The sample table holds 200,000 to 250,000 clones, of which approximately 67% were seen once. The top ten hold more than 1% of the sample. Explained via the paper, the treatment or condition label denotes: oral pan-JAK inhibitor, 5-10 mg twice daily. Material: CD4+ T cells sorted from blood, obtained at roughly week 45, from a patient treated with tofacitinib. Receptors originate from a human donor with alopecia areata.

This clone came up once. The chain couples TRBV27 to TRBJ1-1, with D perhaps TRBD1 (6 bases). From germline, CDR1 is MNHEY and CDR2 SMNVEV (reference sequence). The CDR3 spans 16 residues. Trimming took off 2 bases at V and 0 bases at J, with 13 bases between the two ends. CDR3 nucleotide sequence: TGTGCCAGCAGTTTACGGGGACACTTCATGAACACTGAAGCTTTCTTT. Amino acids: CASSLRGHFMNTEAFF.

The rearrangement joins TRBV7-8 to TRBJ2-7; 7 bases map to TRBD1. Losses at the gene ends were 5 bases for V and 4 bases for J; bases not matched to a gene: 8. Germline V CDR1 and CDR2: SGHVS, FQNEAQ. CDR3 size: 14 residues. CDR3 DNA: TGTGCCAGCAGCCCCGGGACAGCCTTTTACGAGCAGTACTTC. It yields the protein CASSPGTAFYEQYF.

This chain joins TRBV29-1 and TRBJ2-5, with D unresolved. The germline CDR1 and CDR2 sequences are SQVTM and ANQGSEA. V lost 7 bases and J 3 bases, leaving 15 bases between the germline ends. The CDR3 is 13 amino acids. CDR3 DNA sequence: TGCAGCGCCGGCCCCCTCTGGGAAGAGACCCAGTACTTC. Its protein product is CSAGPLWEETQYF. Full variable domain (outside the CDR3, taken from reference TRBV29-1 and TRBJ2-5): SAVISQKPSRDICQRGTSLTIQCQVDSQVTMMFWYRQQPGQSLTLIATANQGSEATYESGFVIDKFPISRPNLTFSTLTVSNMSPEDSSIYLCSAGPLWEETQYFGPGTRLLVL.

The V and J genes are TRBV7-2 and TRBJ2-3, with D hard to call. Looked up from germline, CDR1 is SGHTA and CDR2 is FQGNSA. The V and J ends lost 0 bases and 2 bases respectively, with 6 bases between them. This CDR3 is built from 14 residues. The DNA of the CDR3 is TGTGCCAGCAGCTTAGCTAGGGACACAGATACGCAGTATTTT. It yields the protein CASSLARDTDTQYF.

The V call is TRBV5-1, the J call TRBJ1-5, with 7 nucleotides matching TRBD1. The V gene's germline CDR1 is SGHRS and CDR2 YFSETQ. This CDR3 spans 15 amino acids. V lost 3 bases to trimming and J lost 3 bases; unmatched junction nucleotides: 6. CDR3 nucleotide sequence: TGCGCCAGCAGCTGGGACGGGACAGACAATCAGCCCCAGCATTTT. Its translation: CASSWDGTDNQPQHF.

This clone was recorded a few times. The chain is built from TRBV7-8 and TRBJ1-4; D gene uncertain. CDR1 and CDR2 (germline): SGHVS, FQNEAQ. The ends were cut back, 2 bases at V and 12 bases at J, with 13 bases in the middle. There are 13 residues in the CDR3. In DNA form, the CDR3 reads TGTGCCAGCAGCTTAAGTCGTCTCGCGGAACTGTTTTTT. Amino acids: CASSLSRLAELFF.

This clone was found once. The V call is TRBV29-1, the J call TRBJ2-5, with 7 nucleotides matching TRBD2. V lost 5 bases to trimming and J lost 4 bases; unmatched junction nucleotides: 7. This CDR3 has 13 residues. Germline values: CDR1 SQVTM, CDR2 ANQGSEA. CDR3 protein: CSVRGRARETQYF. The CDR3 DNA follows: TGCAGCGTTCGGGGGAGGGCGAGAGAGACCCAGTACTTC.

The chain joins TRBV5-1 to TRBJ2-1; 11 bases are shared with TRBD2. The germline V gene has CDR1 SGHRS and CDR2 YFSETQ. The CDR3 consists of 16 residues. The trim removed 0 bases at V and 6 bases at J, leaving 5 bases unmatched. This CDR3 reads CASSLAGTSGLNEQFF. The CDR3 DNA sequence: TGCGCCAGCAGCTTGGCCGGGACTAGCGGCCTCAATGAGCAGTTCTTC.

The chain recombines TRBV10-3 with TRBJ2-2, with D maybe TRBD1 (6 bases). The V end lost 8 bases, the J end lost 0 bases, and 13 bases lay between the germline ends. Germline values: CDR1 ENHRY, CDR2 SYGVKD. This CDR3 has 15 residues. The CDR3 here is CAIYAGQSNTGELFF. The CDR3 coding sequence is TGTGCCATCTATGCCGGACAGTCGAACACCGGGGAGCTGTTTTTT.

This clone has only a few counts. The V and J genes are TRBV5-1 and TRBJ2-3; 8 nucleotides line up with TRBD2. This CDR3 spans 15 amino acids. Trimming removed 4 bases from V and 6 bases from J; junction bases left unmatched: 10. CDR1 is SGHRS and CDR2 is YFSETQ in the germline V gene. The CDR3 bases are TGCGCCAGCAGCCCCGGGGGGGTCAATCAGGATACGCAGTATTTT. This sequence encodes CASSPGGVNQDTQYF.

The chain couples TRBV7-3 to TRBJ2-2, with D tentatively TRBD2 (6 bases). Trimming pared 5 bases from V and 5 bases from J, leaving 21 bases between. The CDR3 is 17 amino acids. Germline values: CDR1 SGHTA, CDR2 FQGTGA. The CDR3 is CASSPMGGVPMTGELFF. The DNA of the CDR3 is TGTGCCAGCAGCCCCATGGGGGGAGTTCCCATGACCGGGGAGCTGTTTTTT. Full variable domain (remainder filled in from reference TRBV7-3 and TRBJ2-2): GAGVSQTPSNKVTEKGKYVELRCDPISGHTALYWYRQSLGQGPEFLIYFQGTGAADDSGLPNDRFFAVRPEGSVSTLKIQRTERGDSAVYLCASSPMGGVPMTGELFFGEGSRLTVL.

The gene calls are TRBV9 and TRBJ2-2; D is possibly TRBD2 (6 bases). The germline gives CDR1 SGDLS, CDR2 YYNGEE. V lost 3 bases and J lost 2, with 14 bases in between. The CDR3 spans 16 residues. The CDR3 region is CASSAGGTSNTGELFF. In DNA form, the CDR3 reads TGTGCCAGCAGCGCCGGCGGGACTTCCAACACCGGGGAGCTGTTTTTT.

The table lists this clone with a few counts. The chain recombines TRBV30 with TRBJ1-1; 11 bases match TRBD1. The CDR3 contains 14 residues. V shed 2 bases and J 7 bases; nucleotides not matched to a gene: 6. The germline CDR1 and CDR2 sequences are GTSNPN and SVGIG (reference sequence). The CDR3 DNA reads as TGTGCCTGGAGTCGGACAGGGGGCGTAGGTGAAGCTTTCTTT. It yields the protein CAWSRTGGVGEAFF.

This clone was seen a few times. The CDR3 DNA follows: TGTGCCAGCAGCCCGCGGGACAGGGGACGCGAGCAGTACTTC. Translation gives CASSPRDRGREQYF. The chain employs TRBV7-2 and TRBJ2-7; the match to TRBD1 covers 10 bases. V lost 5 bases and J lost 6; bases outside the gene matches: 7. The CDR3 sequence is 14 residues long. Per the germline V gene, CDR1 is SGHTA and CDR2 is FQGNSA.

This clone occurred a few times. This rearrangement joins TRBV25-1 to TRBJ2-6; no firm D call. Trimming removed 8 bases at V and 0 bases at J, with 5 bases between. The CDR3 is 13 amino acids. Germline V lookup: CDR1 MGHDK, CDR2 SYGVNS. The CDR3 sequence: CASGNSGANVLTF. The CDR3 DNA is TGTGCCAGCGGTAACTCTGGGGCCAACGTCCTGACTTTC.

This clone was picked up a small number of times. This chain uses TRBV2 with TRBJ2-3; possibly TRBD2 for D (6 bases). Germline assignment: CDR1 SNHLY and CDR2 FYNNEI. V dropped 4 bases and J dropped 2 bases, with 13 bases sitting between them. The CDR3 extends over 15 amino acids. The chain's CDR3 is CASSGGGISTDTQYF. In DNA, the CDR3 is TGTGCCAGCAGTGGAGGCGGGATATCCACAGATACGCAGTATTTT.

The CDR3 reads CASRIPGGEQYF. The CDR3 DNA sequence: TGTGCCAGCAGGATACCTGGGGGCGAGCAGTACTTC. The J gene is TRBJ2-7, the V gene TRBV7-2; either TRBD1 or TRBD2 may fit D (5 bases each). CDR3 length: 12 residues. The V gene's germline CDR1 is SGHTA and CDR2 FQGNSA. Trimming left V 6 bases short and J 6 bases short, with 12 bases between.

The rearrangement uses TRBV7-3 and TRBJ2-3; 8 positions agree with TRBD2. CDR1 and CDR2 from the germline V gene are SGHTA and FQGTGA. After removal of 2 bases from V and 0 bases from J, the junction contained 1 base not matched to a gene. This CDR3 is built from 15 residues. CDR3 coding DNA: TGTGCCAGCAGCTTATTAGCGGGGAGCACAGATACGCAGTATTTT. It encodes CASSLLAGSTDTQYF. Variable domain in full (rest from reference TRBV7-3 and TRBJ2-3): GAGVSQTPSNKVTEKGKYVELRCDPISGHTALYWYRQSLGQGPEFLIYFQGTGAADDSGLPNDRFFAVRPEGSVSTLKIQRTERGDSAVYLCASSLLAGSTDTQYFGPGTRLTVL.

CDR3 region: CASSEQDEQFF. The DNA for the CDR3 is TGTGCCAGCAGTGAGCAGGATGAGCAGTTCTTC. The V call is TRBV2, the J call TRBJ2-1; D not certain. Trimming pared 3 bases from V and 8 bases from J, leaving 5 bases between. The CDR3 length is 11 residues. Germline CDR1 and CDR2: SNHLY and FYNNEI.

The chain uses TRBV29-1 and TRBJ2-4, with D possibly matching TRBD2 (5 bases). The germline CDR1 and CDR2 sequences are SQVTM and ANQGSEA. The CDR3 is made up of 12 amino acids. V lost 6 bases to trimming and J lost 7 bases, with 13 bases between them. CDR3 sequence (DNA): TGCAGCGTGCTACGGAGAGGGAACATTCAGTACTTC. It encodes CSVLRRGNIQYF.

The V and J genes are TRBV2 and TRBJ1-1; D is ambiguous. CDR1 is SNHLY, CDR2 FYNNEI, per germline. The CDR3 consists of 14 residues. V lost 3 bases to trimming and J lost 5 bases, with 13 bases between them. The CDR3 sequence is CASSDMAGGTEAFF. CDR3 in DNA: TGTGCCAGCAGTGATATGGCAGGAGGAACTGAAGCTTTCTTT.

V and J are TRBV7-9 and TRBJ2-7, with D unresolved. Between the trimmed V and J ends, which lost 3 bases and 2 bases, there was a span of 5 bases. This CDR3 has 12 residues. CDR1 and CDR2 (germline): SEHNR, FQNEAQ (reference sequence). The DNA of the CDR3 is TGTGCCAGCAGCTTCATAGCCTACGAGCAGTACTTC. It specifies CASSFIAYEQYF.

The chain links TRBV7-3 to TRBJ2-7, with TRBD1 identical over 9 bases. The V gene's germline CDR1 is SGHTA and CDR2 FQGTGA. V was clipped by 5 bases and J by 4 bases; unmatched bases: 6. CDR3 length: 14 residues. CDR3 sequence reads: CASSLRDRVYEQYF. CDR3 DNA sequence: TGTGCCAGCAGCCTCCGGGACAGGGTATACGAGCAGTACTTC. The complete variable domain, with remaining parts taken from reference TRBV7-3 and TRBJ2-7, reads GAGVSQTPSNKVTEKGKYVELRCDPISGHTALYWYRQSLGQGPEFLIYFQGTGAADDSGLPNDRFFAVRPEGSVSTLKIQRTERGDSAVYLCASSLRDRVYEQYFGPGTRLTVT.

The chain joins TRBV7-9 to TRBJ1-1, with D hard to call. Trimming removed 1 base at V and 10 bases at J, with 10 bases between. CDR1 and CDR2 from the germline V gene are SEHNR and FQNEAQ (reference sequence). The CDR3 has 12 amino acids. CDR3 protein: CASSLVATGAFF. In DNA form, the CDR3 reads TGTGCCAGCAGCTTAGTCGCGACCGGAGCTTTCTTT. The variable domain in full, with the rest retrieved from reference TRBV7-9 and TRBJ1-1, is DTGVSQNPRHKITKRGQNVTFRCDPISEHNRLYWYRQTLGQGPEFLTYFQNEAQLEKSRLLSDRFSAERPKGSFSTLEIQRTEQGDSAMYLCASSLVATGAFFGQGTRLTVV.

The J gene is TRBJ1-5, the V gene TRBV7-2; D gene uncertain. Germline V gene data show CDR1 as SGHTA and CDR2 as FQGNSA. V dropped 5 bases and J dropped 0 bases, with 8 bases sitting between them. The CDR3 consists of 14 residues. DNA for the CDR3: TGTGCCAGCAGCGGACGTTATAGCAATCAGCCCCAGCATTTT. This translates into CASSGRYSNQPQHF.

For the CDR3, the DNA is TGTGCCAGCAGCTTATTGGCGAACACCGGGGAGCTGTTTTTT. Its translation is CASSLLANTGELFF. The rearrangement uses TRBV11-2 and TRBJ2-2; no definite D call. The CDR3 totals 14 residues. V lost 2 bases to trimming and J lost 0 bases, with 4 bases between them. Germline V lookup: CDR1 SGHAT, CDR2 FQNNGV.

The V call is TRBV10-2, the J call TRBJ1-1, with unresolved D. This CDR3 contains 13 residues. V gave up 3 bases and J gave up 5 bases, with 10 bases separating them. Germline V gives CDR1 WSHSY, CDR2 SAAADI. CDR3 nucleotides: TGCGCCAGCAGTGATAATCGGGTTACTGAAGCTTTCTTT. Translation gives CASSDNRVTEAFF.

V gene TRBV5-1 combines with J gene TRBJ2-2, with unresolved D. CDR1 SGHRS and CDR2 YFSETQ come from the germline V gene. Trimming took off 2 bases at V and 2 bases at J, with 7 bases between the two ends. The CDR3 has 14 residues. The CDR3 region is CASSFAENTGELFF. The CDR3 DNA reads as TGCGCCAGCAGCTTCGCAGAAAACACCGGGGAGCTGTTTTTT.

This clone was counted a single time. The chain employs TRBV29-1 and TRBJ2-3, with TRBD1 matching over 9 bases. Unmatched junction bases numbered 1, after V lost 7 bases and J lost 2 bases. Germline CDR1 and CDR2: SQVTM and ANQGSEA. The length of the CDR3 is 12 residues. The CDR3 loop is CSGQGVTDTQYF. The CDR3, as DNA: TGCAGCGGACAGGGGGTCACAGATACGCAGTATTTT.